The TCR beta chain under discussion was sequenced for a study of identical twins. General study findings and limits: Shared out-of-frame alpha sequences (those common to twins) showed excess low generation probability.

Only a few counts were recorded for this clonotype. What it binds is unknown. The junction departs from the called germline gene at one end, perhaps through a read error. Each donor was a healthy Caucasian. One entry per CDR3 protein, called by TCRdb with MiXCR from the 5' RACE reads. The sample records some 1,600,000 distinct CDR3 sequences, less than 40% being singletons. The TCR originated in a newborn girl in good health. Material for sequencing was cord blood.

CDR3 coding DNA: TGTGCCAGCAGTCCCGGGACGAACACCGGGGAGCTGTTTTTT. Its translation is CASSPGTNTGELFF. The chain carries TRBV5-1 and TRBJ2-2; possibly TRBD2 for D (5 bases). Germline CDR1 is SGHRS and CDR2 is YFSETQ. CDR3 length: 14 residues.